These 16 T cell receptor beta chains were sequenced from one sample in a study of vaccination and CD4 T cells after COVID-19. No antigen has been identified for these receptors. Treatment here: approximately 11-day PBMC culture with coronavirus spike peptide pools or control peptides (ViraFEST assay). The study sequenced cultured CD4+ T cell DNA using the Oncomine TCR Beta short-read assay. TCRdb independently ran MiXCR on the PCR reads; one entry per CDR3 protein. Among fewer than 15,000 distinct CDR3 sequences listed, less than 45% were seen once. The sample in question was CD4+ T cells from blood, cultured in vitro, obtained after SARS-CoV-2 vaccination. The receptors shown here come from a human donor who had recovered from COVID-19.

This clonotype appeared a few times. The chain employs TRBV27 and TRBJ2-3, with TRBD2 matching over 9 bases. CDR1 MNHEY and CDR2 SMNVEV come from the germline V gene (reference sequence). V shed 8 bases, J shed 2 bases, and the junction held 11 bases outside the gene matches. CDR3 length equals 16 residues. The CDR3 reads CASDRSLAGPTDTQYF. In DNA, the CDR3 is TGTGCCAGCGACCGGTCCCTAGCGGGGCCCACAGATACGCAGTATTTT.

Points on this clonotype: The junction shows a germline mismatch at one end, possibly a read error. The chain uses TRBV10-3 and TRBJ2-5; D is uncertain. The CDR3 runs to 16 residues. Germline-derived CDR1 and CDR2 are ENHRY and SYGVKD. The DNA for the CDR3 is TGTGCCATCAGTGAGTCGACACGAGACCGCCAAGGGACCCAGTACTTC. Its translation: CAISESTRDRQGTQYF.

The rearrangement links TRBV19 to TRBJ1-6, with TRBD1 matching 8 bases. V lost 7 bases, J lost 6 bases, and 14 bases stayed unmatched. The germline gives CDR1 LNHDA, CDR2 SQIVND (reference sequence). The CDR3 sequence is 17 residues long. CDR3 sequence reads: CASTGRPGTGLNSPLHF. For the CDR3, the DNA is TGTGCCAGTACCGGTCGACCCGGGACAGGCCTTAATTCACCCCTCCACTTT.

This clonotype has a handful of counts. The rearrangement joins TRBV11-2 to TRBJ2-7; 8 positions agree with TRBD2. Germline CDR1 reads SGHAT; CDR2 reads FQNNGV. V was clipped by 5 bases and J by 3 bases; unmatched bases: 6. The CDR3 sequence is 14 residues long. The CDR3 nucleotides are TGTGCCAGCAGCCGCGGCGGGGGGAACTACGAGCAGTACTTC. Translation: CASSRGGGNYEQYF.

V usage is TRBV7-2 and J usage is TRBJ2-3; tentatively, D is TRBD2 (6 bases). The V end lost 8 bases, the J end lost 2 bases, and 8 bases lay between the germline ends. Germline V CDR1 and CDR2: SGHTA, FQGNSA. The length of the CDR3 is 12 residues. The CDR3 reads CASRRDTDTQYF. CDR3 DNA sequence: TGTGCCAGCCGGCGGGACACAGATACGCAGTATTTT.

By share, this clonotype ranks as large. V gene TRBV20-1 combines with J gene TRBJ1-5, with 8 nucleotides matching TRBD1. The CDR3 loop spans 13 amino acids. J was trimmed by 5 bases and V by 3 bases; bases with no gene match: 3. Germline V gives CDR1 DFQATT, CDR2 SNEGSKA (reference sequence). The CDR3 region is CSASRGQDQPQHF. In DNA, the CDR3 is TGCAGTGCTAGCAGGGGGCAGGATCAGCCCCAGCATTTT.

The chain links TRBV4-2 to TRBJ2-2; maybe TRBD2 (7 bases). V lost 3 bases to trimming and J lost 4 bases, with 15 bases between them. This CDR3 is built from 16 residues. CDR1 is LGHNA, CDR2 YNFKEQ, per germline. DNA of the CDR3: TGTGCCAGCAGCCACGCCGGGGGCGGGGGCACCGGGGAGCTGTTTTTT. It encodes CASSHAGGGGTGELFF.

The chain employs TRBV9 and TRBJ2-5; D is unclear. This CDR3 is 11 amino acids long. Germline CDR1 and CDR2: SGDLS and YYNGEE. Trimming removed 4 bases at V and 1 base at J, with 2 bases between. The DNA of the CDR3 is TGTGCCAGCAGCTCCCAAGAGACCCAGTACTTC. Translating gives CASSSQETQYF.

The chain recombines TRBV6-1 with TRBJ1-2, with no clear D. CDR1 MNHNS and CDR2 SASEGT come from the germline V gene. The V end lost 0 bases, the J end lost 8 bases, and 4 bases lay between the germline ends. The CDR3 covers 11 residues. In DNA, the CDR3 is TGTGCCAGCAGTGAAGCCTGGGGCTACACCTTC. Its translation: CASSEAWGYTF.

The chain recombines TRBV5-4 with TRBJ2-3, with 10 bases identical to TRBD2. Germline V gives CDR1 SGHNT, CDR2 YYREEE (reference sequence). V shed 4 bases, J shed 0 bases, and the junction held 11 bases outside the gene matches. This CDR3 has 18 residues. The CDR3: CASSDRTSGPTSTDTQYF. CDR3 nucleotide sequence: TGTGCCAGCAGCGATCGGACTAGCGGACCGACTAGCACAGATACGCAGTATTTT.

This sequence joins TRBV2 and TRBJ2-1; 12 nucleotides line up with TRBD2. Germline CDR1 and CDR2: SNHLY and FYNNEI. The CDR3 is 19 residues long. Germline trimming cut 7 bases from V and 4 bases from J; bases unmatched to any gene: 17. The CDR3 protein is CASTGTTSGSLDVYNEQFF. The DNA for the CDR3 is TGTGCCAGCACCGGGACGACTAGCGGGAGTTTGGATGTATACAATGAGCAGTTCTTC.

This clonotype turned up a few times. The chain recombines TRBV20-1 with TRBJ2-2, with 10 bases matching TRBD2. This CDR3 is built from 15 residues. Germline loops: CDR1 DFQATT, CDR2 SNEGSKA (reference sequence). Trimming took 4 bases from V and 2 from J; bases not matched to a gene: 4. The DNA for the CDR3 is TGCAGTGCTACCAGCGGGAGGGGAAACACCGGGGAGCTGTTTTTT. It codes for CSATSGRGNTGELFF.

J is TRBJ1-5 and V is TRBV6-5, with D hard to call. This CDR3 contains 14 residues. Between the trimmed V and J ends, which lost 4 bases and 3 bases, there was a span of 10 bases. The V gene's germline CDR1 is MNHEY and CDR2 SVGAGI. CDR3 sequence: CASSSGAFNQPQHF. CDR3 bases: TGTGCCAGCAGTTCGGGAGCCTTCAATCAGCCCCAGCATTTT.

V usage is TRBV6-5 and J usage is TRBJ1-3; D uncertain. Deletions cut 4 bases from V and 2 bases from J, with 12 bases between. Per germline, CDR1 MNHEY and CDR2 SVGAGI. The CDR3 length is 15 residues. The CDR3 bases are TGTGCCAGCAGTTCCGAAGGAGAACCTGGAAACACCATATATTTT. This gives the protein CASSSEGEPGNTIYF.

This clonotype was found once. This sequence joins TRBV7-8 and TRBJ2-5; TRBD2 matches at 8 bases. This CDR3 spans 16 amino acids. Per the germline V gene, CDR1 is SGHVS and CDR2 is FQNEAQ. The trim removed 2 bases at V and 4 bases at J, leaving 9 bases unmatched. The CDR3 reads CASSLSTTGGAETQYF. CDR3 sequence (DNA): TGTGCCAGCAGCTTAAGTACGACGGGAGGGGCAGAGACCCAGTACTTC.

This clonotype was seen a few times. The rearrangement joins TRBV20-1 to TRBJ2-1, with TRBD1 matching over 12 bases. After removal of 3 bases from V and 7 bases from J, the junction contained 7 bases not matched to a gene. In germline, CDR1 is DFQATT, CDR2 SNEGSKA (reference sequence). The CDR3 runs 15 residues. The CDR3 DNA reads as TGCAGTGCTAGTACCGGGACAGGGGGCTTGAATGAGCAGTTCTTC. Its translation is CSASTGTGGLNEQFF.